One and the same sample provided the 28 T cell receptor beta chains below, sequenced in a study of glioma-infiltrating T cells. Amplification of TCR alpha and beta CDR3 regions from RNA used iRepertoire nested multiplex PCR. MiXCR was run by TCRdb on the multiplex PCR reads, yielding one entry per CDR3 protein. The sample has a few hundred thousand distinct CDR3 sequences; less than 50% are singletons. Sequencing input: glioma tissue, nonneoplastic brain tissue, or PBMCs (not recorded which). The receptors stem from a human donor with low-grade glioma or glioblastoma, undergoing nonglioma brain surgery, or in good health (not recorded which).

The V call is TRBV27, the J call TRBJ2-5, with 10 positions matching TRBD1. The CDR3 has 16 residues. Germline V gene data show CDR1 as MNHEY and CDR2 as SMNVEV (reference sequence). V gave up 5 bases and J gave up 1 base; unmatched junction bases: 7. The CDR3 bases are TGTGCCAGCAGTCCCGGGACAGGGGTGATCCAAGAGACCCAGTACTTC. Protein: CASSPGTGVIQETQYF.

The V gene is TRBV7-9, the J gene TRBJ1-2; D remains ambiguous. This CDR3 comprises 13 residues. V dropped 8 bases and J dropped 4 bases, with 14 bases sitting between them. The germline gives CDR1 SEHNR, CDR2 FQNEAQ (reference sequence). This CDR3 is CASREEAFYGYTF. CDR3 in DNA: TGTGCCAGCCGGGAAGAGGCCTTCTATGGCTACACCTTC.

Notes on this clonotype: This may arise from a read error, as a much more abundant clone is one base away. The chain uses TRBV19 and TRBJ2-7; weak D call: TRBD1 (6 bases). Germline V CDR1 and CDR2: LNHDA, SQIVND (reference sequence). Trimming stripped 9 bases from V and 0 bases from J, with 18 bases between. The CDR3 spans 15 residues. The CDR3 DNA sequence: TGTGCCAGCACCTCCACCTGGACAGTCTCCTACGAGCAGTACTTC. Translated, it gives CASTSTWTVSYEQYF.

As to this clonotype: This may arise from a read error, as a much more abundant clone is one base away. The chain uses TRBV6-2 or TRBV6-3 and TRBJ2-7; D is possibly TRBD1 or TRBD2 (5 bases each). CDR3 length: 15 residues. Germline V gives CDR1 MNHEY, CDR2 SVGEGT. The DNA of the CDR3 is TGTGCCAGCAGTTATGGGGGTCGGCTTCCCTACGGGCAGTACTTC. Amino acids: CASSYGGRLPYGQYF.

The chain couples TRBV18 to TRBJ2-5; D not resolved. Germline CDR1 KGHSH, CDR2 LQKENI. Trimming took off 5 bases at V and 1 base at J, with 8 bases between the two ends. The CDR3 has 13 amino acids. CDR3 sequence (DNA): TGTGCCAGCTCAAACGAGCTCCAAGAGACCCAGTACTTC. This encodes CASSNELQETQYF.

The V gene is TRBV20-1, the J gene TRBJ1-6; D unresolved. The CDR3 totals 13 residues. V was trimmed by 6 bases and J by 12 bases, leaving 18 bases between them. Germline V gene data show CDR1 as DFQATT and CDR2 as SNEGSKA (reference sequence). The CDR3 sequence is CSARRINTQPLHF. CDR3 in DNA: TGCAGTGCGCGTAGGATCAACACGCAACCCCTCCACTTT.

Turning to this clonotype: A much more abundant neighbour one base away suggests this may be a read error. This chain connects TRBV4-1 to TRBJ2-3, with 9 bases that match TRBD2. The ends lost 0 bases at V and 5 bases at J; junction bases unmatched: 12. The CDR3 runs 18 residues. The germline V gene has CDR1 MGHRA and CDR2 YSYEKL. The CDR3 coding sequence is TGCGCCAGCAGCCAAGAATCTAGCGGGATGGTTCCCAAAGATACGCAGTATTTT. This encodes CASSQESSGMVPKDTQYF.

The rearrangement joins TRBV20-1 to TRBJ1-5, with D maybe TRBD1 (5 bases). Germline CDR1 reads DFQATT; CDR2 reads SNEGSKA (reference sequence). V shed 8 bases and J shed 6 bases, with 17 bases lying between them. CDR3 length: 13 amino acids. The CDR3 region is CSPGAGNIQPQHF. CDR3 sequence (DNA): TGCAGTCCTGGGGCAGGTAACATTCAGCCCCAGCATTTT.

In its sample, this clonotype was seen a few times. The genes are TRBV19 and TRBJ2-7; D gene ambiguous. Germline lookup yields CDR1 LNHDA and CDR2 SQIVND (reference sequence). The CDR3 loop spans 10 amino acids. V was clipped by 10 bases and J by 7 bases, with 11 bases between them. In DNA, the CDR3 is TGTGCCACCGGTCTGGAAGAGCAGTACTTC. Amino acid sequence: CATGLEEQYF.

The chain uses TRBV4-3 and TRBJ1-3; D uncertain. Germline V gene sequence: CDR1 LGHNA, CDR2 YSLEER. V gave up 3 bases and J gave up 0 bases, with 9 bases separating them. The CDR3 extends over 15 amino acids. The CDR3 is CASSHPRRSGNTIYF. The CDR3 coding sequence is TGCGCCAGCAGCCATCCGCGGCGCTCTGGAAACACCATATATTTT.

The genes are TRBV7-2 and TRBJ2-3, with D possibly matching TRBD2 (6 bases). The CDR3 has 16 amino acids. V lost 4 bases and J lost 0, with 14 bases in between. Germline values: CDR1 SGHTA, CDR2 FQGNSA. Written as DNA, the CDR3 is TGTGCCAGCAGCTCCAGCCTAGCGCCTAGCACAGATACGCAGTATTTT. Protein product: CASSSSLAPSTDTQYF. The entire variable domain, with the rest obtained from reference TRBV7-2 and TRBJ2-3, is as follows: GAGVSQSPSNKVTEKGKDVELRCDPISGHTALYWYRQSLGQGLEFLIYFQGNSAPDKSGLPSDRFSAERTGGSVSTLTIQRTQQEDSAVYLCASSSSLAPSTDTQYFGPGTRLTVL.

About this clonotype: A much more abundant neighbour one base away suggests this may be a read error. The genes are TRBV6-5 and TRBJ1-5; D is unresolved. The length of the CDR3 is 13 residues. In germline, CDR1 is MNHEY, CDR2 SVGAGI. CDR3 amino acids: CASRYSPIQPQHF. The CDR3 nucleotides read TGTGCCAGCAGATACTCTCCAATCCAGCCCCAGCATTTT.

The V gene is TRBV4-3, the J gene TRBJ2-1, with TRBD2 matching over 9 bases. The CDR3 has 18 amino acids. From germline, CDR1 is LGHNA and CDR2 YSLEER. Trimming at V came to 0 bases and at J to 4 bases, leaving 10 bases not matched to a gene. CDR3 in DNA: TGCGCCAGCAGCCAAGACGGCAGCGGGAGGCAAATTTACAATGAGCAGTTCTTC. Translation gives CASSQDGSGRQIYNEQFF.

The chain is built from TRBV5-5 and TRBJ2-1; weak D call: TRBD2 (6 bases). The CDR3 sequence is 18 residues long. The germline gives CDR1 SGHKS, CDR2 YYEKEE (reference sequence). V lost 6 bases and J lost 0, with 22 bases in between. The CDR3 is CASILVSTSAGSYNEQFF. The CDR3 bases are TGTGCCAGCATCCTAGTATCCACGTCAGCGGGCTCCTACAATGAGCAGTTCTTC.

This chain links TRBV19 with TRBJ1-1; 9 bases map to TRBD1. Looked up from germline, CDR1 is LNHDA and CDR2 is SQIVND (reference sequence). The CDR3 totals 15 residues. V shed 6 bases and J 4 bases; nucleotides not matched to a gene: 9. CDR3 amino acids: CASSNDRGGSTEAFF. DNA of the CDR3: TGTGCCAGTAGCAATGACAGGGGGGGAAGCACTGAAGCTTTCTTT.

This clonotype was detected only a few times. The chain is built from TRBV7-2 and TRBJ1-2; 8 bases map to TRBD1. CDR3 length: 15 residues. With 1 base clipped from V and 6 bases from J, the junction kept 7 bases outside the gene matches. The germline V gene has CDR1 SGHTA and CDR2 FQGNSA. CDR3 in DNA: TGTGCCAGCAGCTTAGTTTGGCAGGGGGCTAATGGCTACACCTTC. Encoded protein: CASSLVWQGANGYTF.

This clonotype came up a few times. J is TRBJ1-4 and V is TRBV7-2; 8 bases fit TRBD1. From germline, CDR1 is SGHTA and CDR2 FQGNSA. V shed 11 bases and J 5 bases; nucleotides not matched to a gene: 10. The CDR3 spans 14 residues. This chain's CDR3 is CAVGGGQENEKLFF. DNA of the CDR3: TGTGCCGTAGGGGGGGGACAGGAGAATGAAAAACTGTTTTTT.

The chain employs TRBV30 and TRBJ1-5, with D perhaps matching TRBD1 (6 bases). Germline V gene sequence: CDR1 GTSNPN, CDR2 SVGIG (reference sequence). The V end lost 5 bases, the J end lost 3 bases, and 11 bases lay between the germline ends. This CDR3 comprises 13 residues. The CDR3 coding sequence is TGTGCCTGGGAGGACAGTAACAATCAGCCCCAGCATTTT. Translation: CAWEDSNNQPQHF. The variable domain in full, completed from reference TRBV30 and TRBJ1-5, reads SQTIHQWPATLVQPVGSPLSLECTVEGTSNPNLYWYRQAAGRGLQLLFYSVGIGQISSEVPQNLSASRPQDRQFILSSKKLLLSDSGFYLCAWEDSNNQPQHFGDGTRLSIL.

This clonotype was counted between two and nine times. The chain recombines TRBV5-4 with TRBJ2-3; 12 bases agree with TRBD2. With V trimmed by 4 bases and J by 3 bases, 3 bases remained unmatched. The CDR3 has 15 residues. From germline, CDR1 is SGHNT and CDR2 YYREEE (reference sequence). For the CDR3, the DNA is TGTGCCAGCAGCCAACTAGCGGGAGGAACAGATACGCAGTATTTT. It translates to CASSQLAGGTDTQYF.

Turning to this clonotype: One junction end disagrees with the germline gene, perhaps due to a read error. This chain links TRBV7-6 with TRBJ2-3; D is perhaps TRBD1 or TRBD2 (5 bases each). The germline V gene has CDR1 SGHVS and CDR2 FNYEAQ. The CDR3 has 12 residues. The CDR3 region is CASSLARGTKYF. In nucleotides, the CDR3 is TGTGCCAGCAGCTTAGCGAGGGGTACGAAGTATTTT. The full variable domain, rest sourced from reference TRBV7-6 and TRBJ2-3, is GAGVSQSPRYKVTKRGQDVALRCDPISGHVSLYWYRQALGQGPEFLTYFNYEAQQDKSGLPNDRFSAERPEGSISTLTIQRTEQRDSAMYRCASSLARGTKYFGPGTRLTVL.

This chain uses TRBV4-3 with TRBJ2-3; no firm D call. The CDR3 runs to 14 residues. The V end was cut by 3 bases, the J end by 4 bases, with 11 bases between. Germline CDR1 LGHNA, CDR2 YSLEER. CDR3 sequence (DNA): TGCGCCAGCAGCCATTACCGGTCCCCAGATACGCAGTATTTT. Translating it yields CASSHYRSPDTQYF.

This clonotype has only one observation. The chain combines TRBV11-2 with TRBJ2-4; D is ambiguous. V was pared by 2 bases and J by 0 bases, with 11 bases between. Germline V lookup: CDR1 SGHAT, CDR2 FQNNGV. CDR3 length equals 16 residues. The CDR3, as DNA: TGTGCCAGCAGCTTACGAGAAAGTCTAGCCAAAAACATTCAGTACTTC. Residues: CASSLRESLAKNIQYF.

This clonotype was found many times. This chain connects TRBV27 to TRBJ2-3; unclear D gene. The CDR3 is 16 residues long. Germline CDR1 is MNHEY and CDR2 is SMNVEV (reference sequence). Trimming pared 8 bases from V and 0 bases from J, leaving 18 bases between. The CDR3 DNA reads as TGTGCCAGCGCCCAAATAGGCTTCGGAAGCACAGATACGCAGTATTTT. Translating it yields CASAQIGFGSTDTQYF.

In its sample, this clonotype was seen a few times. This chain uses TRBV20-1 with TRBJ1-5; TRBD1 matches 10 bases. This CDR3 comprises 16 residues. The germline V gene encodes CDR1 DFQATT and CDR2 SNEGSKA (reference sequence). The V segment lost 1 base and the J segment 5 bases; nucleotides outside the gene matches: 8. CDR3 residues: CSARAGPGTGDQPQHF. The CDR3 DNA reads as TGCAGTGCTAGAGCTGGGCCCGGGACAGGGGATCAGCCCCAGCATTTT.

This clonotype was detected only a few times. The chain employs TRBV2 and TRBJ2-5, with 7 bases lining up with TRBD1. Looked up from germline, CDR1 is SNHLY and CDR2 is FYNNEI. V lost 5 bases and J lost 5; bases outside the gene matches: 5. The length of the CDR3 is 13 residues. In DNA, the CDR3 is TGTGCCAGCAGTCGGACAGGACGCGAGACCCAGTACTTC. Amino acids: CASSRTGRETQYF.

This clonotype was found a few times. This sequence joins TRBV7-3 and TRBJ2-1; TRBD1 matches 7 bases. With V trimmed by 5 bases and J by 9 bases, 13 bases remained unmatched. The CDR3 runs 15 residues. From germline, CDR1 is SGHTA and CDR2 FQGTGA. Here the CDR3 reads CASSLWTGAESEQFF. The CDR3 DNA reads TGTGCCAGCAGCCTCTGGACAGGTGCCGAGAGTGAGCAGTTCTTC.

The chain has TRBV7-9 and TRBJ2-6; D tentatively fits TRBD1 or TRBD2 (5 bases each). This CDR3 spans 18 amino acids. Trimming removed 5 bases from V and 2 bases from J, with 19 bases in between. Germline V gives CDR1 SEHNR, CDR2 FQNEAQ (reference sequence). In DNA, the CDR3 is TGTGCCAGCAGCCTTAGGTTGGCGGGCAGGGCTGGGGCCAACGTCCTGACTTTC. The encoded protein is CASSLRLAGRAGANVLTF.

This rearrangement joins TRBV28 to TRBJ2-3; perhaps TRBD1 as D (6 bases). Germline-derived CDR1 and CDR2 are MDHEN and SYDVKM. V was shortened by 2 bases and J by 0 bases, with 9 bases between the two germline ends. The CDR3 is 15 amino acids. CDR3 sequence: CASSLGTKSTDTQYF. In DNA form, the CDR3 reads TGTGCCAGCAGTTTAGGGACAAAAAGCACAGATACGCAGTATTTT.